One T cell receptor (beta chain) is described in this entry. The source of the sample is a study of T cell responses to AZD1222 COVID-19 vaccine. Study in general: The study pooled second doses at about 4 or about 12 weeks.

This CDR3 region has 17 residues. Germline V gives CDR1 SGHDT, CDR2 YYEEEE. V was shortened by 4 bases and J by 2 bases, with 19 bases between the two germline ends. Method: immunoSEQ multiplex PCR; TCRdb's copy keeps in-frame clones and lacks some. This sample has 120,000 to 150,000 clones, with 90% found just once. Sequencing was performed on peripheral blood, taken on day 0 of AZD1222 vaccination. This chain links TRBV5-6 with TRBJ2-1; unclear D gene. This sequence originates from an adult in good health. The CDR3 sequence: CASSELRLSSTYNEQFF. The CDR3 DNA follows: TGTGCCAGCAGCGAACTACGACTTAGTTCAACCTACAATGAGCAGTTCTTC.